This record covers a single T cell receptor (beta chain). Clones were read by immunoSEQ multiplex PCR, and TCRdb kept only the in-frame ones, dropping some. The repertoire holds 26,000 or so clones, with 91% as singletons. These data originate in a study of tissue T cells after allogeneic stem cell transplantation. V lost 4 bases to trimming and J lost 6 bases; unmatched junction nucleotides: 7. CDR1 LGHNA and CDR2 YNFKEQ come from the germline V gene. There are 15 residues in the CDR3. The specimen was blood, collected before transplantation. V and J are TRBV4-2 and TRBJ2-1; 9 bases agree with TRBD2. This clonotype was obtained from a male donor at least 60 years old who later had graft-versus-host disease after an allogeneic stem cell transplant. CDR3 coding DNA: TGTGCCAGCAGCCCAGCGGGAGGCAGGGGCAATGAGCAGTTCTTC. Encoded protein: CASSPAGGRGNEQFF.